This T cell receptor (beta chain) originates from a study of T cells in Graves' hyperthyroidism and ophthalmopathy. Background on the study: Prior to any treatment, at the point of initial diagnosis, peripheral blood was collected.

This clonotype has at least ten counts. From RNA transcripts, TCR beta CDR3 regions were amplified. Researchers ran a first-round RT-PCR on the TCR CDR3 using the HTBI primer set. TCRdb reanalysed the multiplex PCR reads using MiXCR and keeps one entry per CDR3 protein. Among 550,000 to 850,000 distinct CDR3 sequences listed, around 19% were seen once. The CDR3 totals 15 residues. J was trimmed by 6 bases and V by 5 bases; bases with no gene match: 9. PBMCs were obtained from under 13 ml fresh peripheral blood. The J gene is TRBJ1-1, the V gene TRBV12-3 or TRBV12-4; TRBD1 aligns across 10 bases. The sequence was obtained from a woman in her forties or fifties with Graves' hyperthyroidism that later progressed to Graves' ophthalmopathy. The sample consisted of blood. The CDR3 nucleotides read TGTGCCAGCAGTCCCCCGGGACAGGGGACTTCTGAAGCTTTCTTT. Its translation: CASSPPGQGTSEAFF.